This TCR beta chain was identified during a study of T cells in Graves' hyperthyroidism and ophthalmopathy. Points from the study as a whole: Researchers report that a 13 V-J model separated ophthalmopathy from stable hyperthyroidism.

This clonotype was seen repeatedly, ten times or more. What it recognizes is unknown. The investigators amplified TCR beta CDR3 regions from RNA transcripts. RT-PCR in the first round (using the HTBI primer set) targeted the TCR CDR3. TCRdb reprocessed the multiplex PCR reads via MiXCR and lists one record per CDR3 protein. The sample consists of hundreds of thousands of distinct CDR3 sequences, 15% to 20% of them appearing once. Across 18 months, stable Graves' hyperthyroidism was marked by no progression to ophthalmopathy. Exclusion of patients followed from uncontrolled infection, other autoimmune disease, pregnancy or lactation. With V trimmed by 5 bases and J by 6 bases, 9 bases remained unmatched. The CDR3 sequence is 16 residues long.

This TCR was sampled from a man aged 35-49 years with Graves' hyperthyroidism. The genes are TRBV12-3 or TRBV12-4 and TRBJ2-3, with 12 bases fitting TRBD2. The sequenced material came from blood. The CDR3 DNA follows: TGTGCCAGCAGTCCGACGACTAGCGGGGGCATTGATACGCAGTATTTT. Residues: CASSPTTSGGIDTQYF.